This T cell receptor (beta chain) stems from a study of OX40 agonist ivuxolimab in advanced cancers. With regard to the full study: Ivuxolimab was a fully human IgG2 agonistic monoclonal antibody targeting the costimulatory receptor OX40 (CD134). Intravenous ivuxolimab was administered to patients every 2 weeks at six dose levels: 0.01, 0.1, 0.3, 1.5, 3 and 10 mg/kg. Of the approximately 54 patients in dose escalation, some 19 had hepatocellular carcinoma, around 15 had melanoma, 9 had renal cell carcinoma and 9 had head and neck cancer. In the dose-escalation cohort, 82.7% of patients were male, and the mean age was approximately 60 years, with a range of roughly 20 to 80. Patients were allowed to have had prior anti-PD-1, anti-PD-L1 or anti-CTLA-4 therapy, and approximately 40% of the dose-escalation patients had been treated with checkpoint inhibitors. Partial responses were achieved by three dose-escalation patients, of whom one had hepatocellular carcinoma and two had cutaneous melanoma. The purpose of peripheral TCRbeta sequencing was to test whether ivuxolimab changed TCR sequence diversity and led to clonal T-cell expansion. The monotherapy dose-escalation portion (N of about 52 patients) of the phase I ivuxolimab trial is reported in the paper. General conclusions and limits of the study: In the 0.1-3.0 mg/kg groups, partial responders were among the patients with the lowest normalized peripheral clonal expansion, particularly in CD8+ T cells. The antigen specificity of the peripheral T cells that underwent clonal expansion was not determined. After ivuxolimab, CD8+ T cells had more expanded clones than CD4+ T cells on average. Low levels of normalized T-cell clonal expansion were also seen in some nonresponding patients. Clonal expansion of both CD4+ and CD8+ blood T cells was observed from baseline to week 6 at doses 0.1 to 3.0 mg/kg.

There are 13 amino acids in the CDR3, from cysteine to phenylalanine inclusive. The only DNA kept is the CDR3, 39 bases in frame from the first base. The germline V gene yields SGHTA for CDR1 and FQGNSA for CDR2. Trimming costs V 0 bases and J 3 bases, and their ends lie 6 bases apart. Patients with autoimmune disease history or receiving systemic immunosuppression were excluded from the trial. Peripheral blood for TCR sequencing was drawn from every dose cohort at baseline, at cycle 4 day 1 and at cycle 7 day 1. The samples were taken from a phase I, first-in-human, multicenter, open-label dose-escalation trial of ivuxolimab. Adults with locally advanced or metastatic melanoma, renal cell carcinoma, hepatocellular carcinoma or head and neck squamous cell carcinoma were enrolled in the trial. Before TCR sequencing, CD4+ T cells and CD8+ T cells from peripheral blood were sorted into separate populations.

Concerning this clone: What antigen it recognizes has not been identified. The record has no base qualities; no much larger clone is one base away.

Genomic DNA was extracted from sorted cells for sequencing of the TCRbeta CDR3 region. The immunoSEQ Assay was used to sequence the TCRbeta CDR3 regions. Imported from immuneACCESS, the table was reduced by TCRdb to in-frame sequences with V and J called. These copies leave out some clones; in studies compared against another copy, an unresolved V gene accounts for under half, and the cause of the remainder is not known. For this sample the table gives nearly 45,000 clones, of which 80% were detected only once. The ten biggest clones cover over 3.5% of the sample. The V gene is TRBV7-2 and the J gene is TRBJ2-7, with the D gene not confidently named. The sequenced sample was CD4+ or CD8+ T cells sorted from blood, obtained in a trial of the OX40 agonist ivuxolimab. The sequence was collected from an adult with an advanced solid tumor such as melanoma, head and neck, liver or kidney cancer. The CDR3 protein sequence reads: CASSLAALYEQYF. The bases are TGTGCCAGCAGCTTAGCGGCCCTCTACGAGCAGTACTTC.